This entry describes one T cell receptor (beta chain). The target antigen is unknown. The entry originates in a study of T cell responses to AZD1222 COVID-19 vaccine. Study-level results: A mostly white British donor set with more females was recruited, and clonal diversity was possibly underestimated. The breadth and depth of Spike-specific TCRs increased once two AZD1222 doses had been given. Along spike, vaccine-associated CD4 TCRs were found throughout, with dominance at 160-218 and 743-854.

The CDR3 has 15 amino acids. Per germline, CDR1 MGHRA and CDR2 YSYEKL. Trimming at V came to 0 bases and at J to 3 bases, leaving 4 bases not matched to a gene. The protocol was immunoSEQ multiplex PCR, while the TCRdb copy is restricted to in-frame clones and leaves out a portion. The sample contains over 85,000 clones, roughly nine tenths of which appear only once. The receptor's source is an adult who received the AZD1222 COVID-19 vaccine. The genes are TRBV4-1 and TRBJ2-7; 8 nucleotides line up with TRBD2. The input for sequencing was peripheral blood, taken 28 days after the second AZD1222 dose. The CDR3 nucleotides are TGCGCCAGCAGCCAAGAGGAACTAGCGGACTACGAGCAGTACTTC. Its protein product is CASSQEELADYEQYF.